The entry below gives a single T cell receptor (beta chain) sequence along with its context. The table lists this clone with a count of one. This clone's antigen is unknown. Qualities for individual bases were not recorded, and no much larger clone is one base off. For this chain, trimming is 2 bases at the V end and 0 bases at the J end, and the number of junction bases without a gene match is 6. CDR1 and CDR2, per the germline V gene, are SGDLS and YYNGEE. The CDR3 has 16 amino acids, counting the end cysteine and phenylalanine. Of the read, only the CDR3 DNA is kept; its 48 bases are in frame from base 1. CD8 naive samples were obtained by positive selection for CCR7 among CD45RO-negative cells, yielding a CD45RA+CCR7+ population from which TemRA cells were excluded. The donors were healthy, HIV-negative adults who had no recently reported acute infections or vaccinations. All donors were Caucasian adults living in Nashville, Tennessee, USA. Blood was collected by leukapheresis, and PBMCs were isolated by Ficoll-Histopaque density gradient centrifugation and then cryopreserved in liquid nitrogen vapor phase. Analytical flow cytometry was used to check the purity and quantity of each magnetically sorted T cell population. From each sorted fraction, genomic DNA was isolated and quantified by UV absorbance on a Nanodrop 2000c.

The data are from a study of shared clonotypes between healthy human individuals (TCRdb year 2020). Regarding the complete study: Three men and a couple of women, aged 18 to 49 years, made up the cohort. Libraries were prepared and TCR repertoires were sequenced by different laboratories using diverse techniques, in order to increase sequencing depth and limit assay-specific biases. Each donor's leukapheresis produced roughly between roughly 0.85 and 10 billion PBMCs. For each donor, CD4 naive and CD4 memory were each run on three plates, CD8 naive on two plates, and CD8 memory on one plate. The study deeply sequenced blood TCR repertoires of five healthy adults to estimate repertoire size and the extent of clonotype sharing between individuals. Broad study findings and their caveats: Based on pairwise subsampling, the degree of clonotype sharing among donors was expected to be affected by sequencing depth. The small number of donors limited the genetic and exposure-history diversity represented. When four donors were compared, the shared fraction of clonotypes was around 4.6% for naive CD4, less than 4% for naive CD8, 2.3% for memory CD4, and under 0.5% for memory CD8. Incomplete sequencing was indicated by rarefaction of sorted-subset datasets, despite the large sequencing depth. Naive subsets generally had larger estimated clonotype richness than memory subsets. Compared with non-shared clonotypes, the clonotypes found in all four sorted-subset donors had higher generation probabilities. Sampling was restricted to blood, and TCR repertoires in tissue are likely to differ from TCR repertoires in blood.

Using the deep immunoSEQ assay, TCR CDR3 regions were amplified from genomic DNA by multiplex PCR. Extracted genomic DNA from each cell subset was distributed evenly across all wells of several immunoSEQ 96-well plates, and each plate was treated as a replicate. Each replicate PCR for sorted subsets received about 180 ng genomic DNA, equal to roughly 29,000 T cell genomes. The purified libraries were quantified using a Qubit 3.0 fluorometer, sized with a Bioanalyzer 2100, and then quantified again using the KAPA Library Quantification kit. Every immunoSEQ 96-well plate was sequenced on a dedicated single-read 150-cycle Illumina NextSeq 550 flow cell. For the original study's pipeline: Because the immunoSEQ output included only junctional sequences and no quality scores, the filtering could not be the same as the filtering used for full-length reads. Sequences were annotated with PyIR, a Python wrapper for IgBLAST v1.9, and V/J genes and CDR3 were assigned using IMGT germline references. Reads were removed for weak V/J assignments (E-value above 1e-6), missing CDR3, stop codons, out-of-frame junctions, or ambiguous translated residues. V3J clonotypes were defined as sequences sharing an identical inferred V gene, J gene, and CDR3 amino acid sequence. Percentage overlap between repertoires was computed as shared unique clonotypes divided by the size of the smaller repertoire. Richness of each repertoire was evaluated using RTK rarefaction, the Chao1 estimator, and Recon v2.1 estimates of unobserved clonotypes. Generation probabilities for all TCRbeta clonotypes obtained by the gDNA method from a few donors were computed using OLGA. TCRdb took this table from immuneACCESS and kept in-frame rearrangements with V and J called. Such tables lack part of the clones; where checked against another copy, unresolved V genes explain under half of the gap, and the rest is unexplained. That table furnishes V, J and clone size, whereas the DNA furnished D and trimming. Here the sample has about 600,000 clones; 95% to 98% occur a single time. 0.3% of the sample lies in the top ten.

This receptor was identified in a man aged 30-40 years in good health. The chain was built from TRBV9 and TRBJ2-7, and 9 junction bases match TRBD2. The sequencing input was naive CD8+ T cells sorted from blood. The cell subset or site label on this specimen signifies: CD45RA+CCR7+. The nucleotide sequence is given as TGTGCCAGCAGCGTTACCGGGACTAGCCTCTCCTACGAGCAGTACTTC. Translated, it reads CASSVTGTSLSYEQYF.